A single sample gave rise to the 19 T cell receptor beta chains below, sequenced in a study of radiotherapy plus CTLA-4 blockade in lung cancer. Sequenced by immunoSEQ multiplex PCR; TCRdb stores in-frame clones only, minus some. Among 45,000 or so clones listed, roughly 90% were seen once. Specimen: peripheral blood, collected from a patient treated with radiotherapy plus ipilimumab. All receptors derive from a human donor with non-small cell lung cancer whose response to radiotherapy plus ipilimumab could not be evaluated.

Only a few counts were recorded for this clone. This rearrangement joins TRBV5-1 to TRBJ2-1; possible D gene TRBD1, 5 bases. Trimming removed 2 bases from V and 0 bases from J, with 9 bases in between. From germline, CDR1 is SGHRS and CDR2 YFSETQ. The CDR3 has 15 amino acids. CDR3 amino acids: CASSLQASSYNEQFF. In DNA, the CDR3 is TGCGCCAGCAGCTTACAGGCGAGCTCCTACAATGAGCAGTTCTTC. Based on the CDR3 plus reference TRBV5-1 and TRBJ2-1, the full variable domain is KAGVTQTPRYLIKTRGQQVTLSCSPISGHRSVSWYQQTPGQGLQFLFEYFSETQRNKGNFPGRFSGRQFSNSRSEMNVSTLELGDSALYLCASSLQASSYNEQFFGPGTRLTVL.

This chain uses TRBV10-2 with TRBJ2-5, with D tentatively TRBD2 (5 bases). There are 13 residues in the CDR3. V was clipped by 2 bases and J by 7 bases, with 11 bases between them. Germline V gene sequence: CDR1 WSHSY, CDR2 SAAADI. In DNA form, the CDR3 reads TGCGCCAGCAGTGAGCAACGGGAAGGGACCCAGTACTTC. Residues: CASSEQREGTQYF.

The V call is TRBV19, the J call TRBJ2-1; 8 bases align to TRBD2. This CDR3 has 15 residues. Germline V CDR1 and CDR2: LNHDA, SQIVND (reference sequence). The J segment lost 3 bases and the V segment lost 7 bases, leaving 8 bases of the junction unmatched. The CDR3 nucleotides read TGTGCCAGTACCCAAAGCGGGAGAGTCTACAATGAGCAGTTCTTC. Protein: CASTQSGRVYNEQFF. The full variable domain, its missing parts supplied by reference TRBV19 and TRBJ2-1, is DGGITQSPKYLFRKEGQNVTLSCEQNLNHDAMYWYRQDPGQGLRLIYYSQIVNDFQKGDIAEGYSVSREKKESFPLTVTSAQKNPTAFYLCASTQSGRVYNEQFFGPGTRLTVL.

The chain combines TRBV30 with TRBJ2-4, with a tentative D call TRBD1 (5 bases). Germline lookup yields CDR1 GTSNPN and CDR2 SVGIG (reference sequence). The CDR3 is made up of 16 amino acids. V was shortened by 2 bases and J by 0 bases, with 14 bases between the two germline ends. CDR3 bases: TGTGCCTGGAGTTCTCAGGGCGCGAGAGCCAAAAACATTCAGTACTTC. This gives the protein CAWSSQGARAKNIQYF.

The chain combines TRBV2 with TRBJ1-4; D uncertain. The germline gives CDR1 SNHLY, CDR2 FYNNEI. V gave up 8 bases and J gave up 4 bases, with 5 bases separating them. The CDR3 consists of 11 residues. CDR3: CASSFNEKLFF. In DNA form, the CDR3 reads TGTGCCAGCTCCTTTAATGAAAAACTGTTTTTT.

The chain employs TRBV7-6 and TRBJ2-3, with TRBD2 identical over 11 bases. The CDR3 has 17 amino acids. Germline V gene data show CDR1 as SGHVS and CDR2 as FNYEAQ. V lost 4 bases to trimming and J lost 1 base; unmatched junction nucleotides: 7. The CDR3 spells CASSSPIAGGGTDTQYF. For the CDR3, the DNA is TGTGCCAGCAGCTCACCTATAGCGGGAGGGGGCACAGATACGCAGTATTTT.

CDR3 region: CASRRTGTGANVLTF. The CDR3 bases are TGTGCCAGCAGGCGGACAGGGACTGGGGCCAACGTCCTGACTTTC. The chain employs TRBV5-4 and TRBJ2-6; 8 nucleotides agree with TRBD1. The CDR3 has 15 amino acids. The V segment lost 5 bases and the J segment 2 bases; nucleotides outside the gene matches: 3. In germline, CDR1 is SGHNT, CDR2 YYREEE (reference sequence).

The rearrangement uses TRBV6-5 and TRBJ2-1; 8 bases fit TRBD2. The ends lost 5 bases at V and 9 bases at J; junction bases unmatched: 9. The length of the CDR3 is 14 residues. From germline, CDR1 is MNHEY and CDR2 SVGAGI. The CDR3 sequence: CASSAEAGALEQFF. The CDR3 nucleotides are TGTGCCAGCAGTGCCGAAGCGGGAGCTCTTGAGCAGTTCTTC.

This clone was counted once. The chain employs TRBV7-9 and TRBJ1-2, with a weak D call TRBD1 (5 bases). Per germline, CDR1 SEHNR and CDR2 FQNEAQ (reference sequence). Trimming stripped 4 bases from V and 5 bases from J, with 8 bases between. The CDR3 contains 12 residues. The DNA for the CDR3 is TGTGCCAGCAGCTGGGACTTGTATGGCTACACCTTC. It yields the protein CASSWDLYGYTF.

The chain links TRBV28 to TRBJ2-5, with 14 bases identical to TRBD2. V shed 6 bases and J 7 bases; nucleotides not matched to a gene: 19. Germline assignment: CDR1 MDHEN and CDR2 SYDVKM. The CDR3 covers 19 residues. The CDR3 region is CASSFLTSGRVEHFGTQYF. The DNA for the CDR3 is TGTGCCAGCAGCTTCCTGACTAGCGGGAGGGTCGAGCATTTCGGGACCCAGTACTTC.

The chain recombines TRBV28 with TRBJ1-5; the D gene is possibly TRBD1 (6 bases). Germline lookup yields CDR1 MDHEN and CDR2 SYDVKM. This CDR3 contains 17 residues. V shed 4 bases and J shed 1 base, with 17 bases lying between them. The CDR3 DNA sequence: TGTGCCAGCAGTTCTCACAGGGAATGGGGGAGCAATCAGCCCCAGCATTTT. Translated: CASSSHREWGSNQPQHF.

This chain joins TRBV30 and TRBJ1-1; perhaps TRBD1 as D (6 bases). The CDR3 is 14 amino acids. Deletions cut 4 bases from V and 2 bases from J, with 14 bases between. Germline V gene sequence: CDR1 GTSNPN, CDR2 SVGIG (reference sequence). This chain's CDR3 is CAWTEQGTNTEAFF. CDR3 DNA sequence: TGTGCCTGGACTGAACAGGGCACAAACACTGAAGCTTTCTTT.

This clone was detected a few times. The J gene is TRBJ2-7, the V gene TRBV25-1; 9 nucleotides agree with TRBD2. Looked up from germline, CDR1 is MGHDK and CDR2 is SYGVNS. The CDR3 spans 17 residues. V was pared by 2 bases and J by 3 bases, with 11 bases of the junction left unmatched. The CDR3, as DNA: TGTGCCAGCAGTGAAAAGATTGGGCGGGGGGGCCACTACGAGCAGTACTTC. This sequence encodes CASSEKIGRGGHYEQYF.

V is TRBV11-2 and J is TRBJ2-2, with 9 bases matching TRBD1. Germline V gene sequence: CDR1 SGHAT, CDR2 FQNNGV. The junction had 10 bases not matched to a gene; V was cut back by 5 bases and J by 6 bases. This CDR3 region has 16 residues. The CDR3: CASSHPPGQGAGELFF. In DNA, the CDR3 is TGTGCCAGCAGCCACCCTCCGGGACAGGGTGCCGGGGAGCTGTTTTTT.

This clone appeared a few times. This chain connects TRBV4-1 to TRBJ2-7, with TRBD1 as a possible D gene (5 bases). The CDR3 loop spans 17 amino acids. The germline V gene encodes CDR1 MGHRA and CDR2 YSYEKL. With 0 bases removed from V and 3 bases from J, the gap between germline ends came to 18 bases. DNA for the CDR3: TGCGCCAGCAGCCAAGATGGCCCTTGGGGCCTACTCTACGAGCAGTACTTC. This gives the protein CASSQDGPWGLLYEQYF.

The chain has TRBV2 and TRBJ1-2; TRBD1 might be the D (6 bases). The CDR3 runs to 16 residues. CDR1 and CDR2 from the germline V gene are SNHLY and FYNNEI. V was cut by 2 bases and J by 4 bases, with 17 bases left in between. The CDR3 sequence is CASSERGGVNPYGYTF. The DNA for the CDR3 is TGTGCCAGCAGTGAACGGGGGGGCGTTAATCCCTATGGCTACACCTTC.

Relative to its sample, this clone is medium-sized. The same CDR3 can be traced to other DNA sequences in this sample. The chain has TRBV5-6 and TRBJ2-1; a possible D gene is TRBD2 (7 bases). Germline assignment: CDR1 SGHDT and CDR2 YYEEEE. The V end was cut by 0 bases, the J end by 4 bases, with 14 bases between. The CDR3 has 16 residues. CDR3 in DNA: TGTGCCAGCAGCTTGGACGCGGGGGCTACTTACAATGAGCAGTTCTTC. Translating gives CASSLDAGATYNEQFF.

The chain carries TRBV25-1 and TRBJ2-2, with TRBD1 matching over 8 bases. This CDR3 has 17 amino acids. Germline CDR1 and CDR2: MGHDK and SYGVNS. V lost 5 bases and J lost 7; bases outside the gene matches: 15. This chain's CDR3 is CASSPTLGQAKGGELFF. The CDR3 coding sequence is TGTGCCAGCAGTCCCACCTTGGGACAGGCGAAGGGCGGGGAGCTGTTTTTT.

The chain links TRBV11-2 to TRBJ2-3; maybe TRBD2 (5 bases). This CDR3 comprises 15 residues. The V gene's germline CDR1 is SGHAT and CDR2 FQNNGV. Trimming took off 8 bases at V and 5 bases at J, with 20 bases between the two ends. The CDR3 is CASAPLEGVKDTQYF. The CDR3 DNA is TGTGCCAGCGCTCCCCTTGAGGGAGTTAAAGATACGCAGTATTTT.